Below, 21 T cell receptor beta chains from the same sample are listed, as sequenced in a study of radiation and T cells in renal cell carcinoma. Noted time point: blood 4 weeks post-SBRT, at nephrectomy. Treatment here: 15 Gy SBRT to primary tumor, nephrectomy 4 weeks later. Libraries were prepared by immunoSEQ multiplex PCR; TCRdb keeps only in-frame clonotypes and omits some of them. The data hold approximately 85,000 clones, with 89% observed a single time. Sequencing used blood, obtained from a patient whose treatment included radiotherapy and nephrectomy. The receptor set was obtained from a woman in her sixties or seventies with renal cell carcinoma.

The chain joins TRBV27 to TRBJ1-5; D is uncertain. Trimming pared 2 bases from V and 3 bases from J, leaving 8 bases between. Germline loops: CDR1 MNHEY, CDR2 SMNVEV (reference sequence). The CDR3 sequence is 14 residues long. The CDR3, as DNA: TGTGCCAGCAGTTTAATCCGGGACAATCAGCCCCAGCATTTT. Protein product: CASSLIRDNQPQHF.

The chain is built from TRBV5-8 and TRBJ2-3; TRBD2 agrees at 9 bases. The CDR3 has 17 residues. Trimming at V came to 0 bases and at J to 2 bases, leaving 7 bases not matched to a gene. Germline loops: CDR1 SGHTS, CDR2 YDEGEE. CDR3 bases: TGTGCCAGCAGCTTGGAAGTGGGCGGGGGGGCCACAGATACGCAGTATTTT. As protein: CASSLEVGGGATDTQYF.

This clone was detected only a few times. The rearrangement uses TRBV9 and TRBJ1-6; D is unresolved. The CDR3 extends over 13 amino acids. V was pared by 0 bases and J by 10 bases, with 8 bases between. Germline lookup yields CDR1 SGDLS and CDR2 YYNGEE. The CDR3 nucleotides are TGTGCCAGCAGCGTAGTTGAGAAATCACCCCTCCACTTT. It translates to CASSVVEKSPLHF.

The chain combines TRBV28 with TRBJ2-7; the D gene is possibly TRBD1 (5 bases). The CDR3 extends over 15 amino acids. Trimming cost V 4 bases and J 5 bases, with 18 bases left between them. CDR1 is MDHEN, CDR2 SYDVKM, per germline. The CDR3: CASSSPGLRGHEQYF. The CDR3, as DNA: TGTGCCAGCAGTTCTCCAGGGCTAAGAGGCCACGAGCAGTACTTC.

The chain is built from TRBV28 and TRBJ1-2; D might be TRBD1 (5 bases). This CDR3 contains 14 residues. CDR1 MDHEN and CDR2 SYDVKM come from the germline V gene. Trimming took off 3 bases at V and 4 bases at J, with 12 bases between the two ends. CDR3 nucleotide sequence: TGTGCCAGCAGTTTTCGCGGGGCCTCCTATGGCTACACCTTC. Amino acids: CASSFRGASYGYTF.

V usage is TRBV6-1 and J usage is TRBJ1-2; D remains unclear. The CDR3 spans 15 residues. The germline V and J ends were trimmed by 1 base and 4 bases, with 13 bases remaining between them. Germline CDR1 reads MNHNS; CDR2 reads SASEGT. CDR3 residues: CASSEGRTSLYGYTF. The CDR3 bases are TGTGCCAGCAGTGAAGGGAGAACCTCCCTCTATGGCTACACCTTC.

This clone occurred a few times. The chain has TRBV7-9 and TRBJ2-2; tentative D call: TRBD1 (5 bases). The CDR3 consists of 15 residues. The V gene lost 1 base and the J gene lost 4 bases, with 10 bases spanning the gap. Germline V gene lookup returns CDR1 SEHNR and CDR2 FQNEAQ (reference sequence). This chain's CDR3 is CASSLGRETTGELFF. The CDR3 bases are TGTGCCAGCAGCTTAGGCAGGGAAACCACCGGGGAGCTGTTTTTT.

The gene calls are TRBV19 and TRBJ2-2, with a possible D match to TRBD2 (6 bases). Trimming pared 0 bases from V and 1 base from J, leaving 12 bases between. Germline V gene lookup returns CDR1 LNHDA and CDR2 SQIVND (reference sequence). The CDR3 is 17 amino acids. CDR3 DNA sequence: TGTGCCAGTAGTATAGACCGAGCGGGCCTGAACACCGGGGAGCTGTTTTTT. It encodes CASSIDRAGLNTGELFF.

The chain recombines TRBV10-3 with TRBJ1-2; the D is unclear. Looked up from germline, CDR1 is ENHRY and CDR2 is SYGVKD. The CDR3 length is 13 residues. V was trimmed by 4 bases and J by 0 bases, leaving 6 bases between them. The CDR3 loop reads CAISARANYGYTF. CDR3 DNA sequence: TGTGCCATCAGTGCCAGAGCTAACTATGGCTACACCTTC.

This chain uses TRBV2 with TRBJ1-2, with D unclear. Deletions cut 2 bases from V and 2 bases from J, with 3 bases between. Germline CDR1 is SNHLY and CDR2 is FYNNEI. This CDR3 contains 12 residues. In nucleotides, the CDR3 is TGTGCCAGCAGTGAAAAGAACTATGGCTACACCTTC. Translating it yields CASSEKNYGYTF.

The chain uses TRBV6-5 and TRBJ1-1, with 7 bases aligning to TRBD1. Germline V gene data show CDR1 as MNHEY and CDR2 as SVGAGI. After removal of 0 bases from V and 3 bases from J, the junction contained 4 bases not matched to a gene. CDR3 size: 15 residues. In nucleotides, the CDR3 is TGTGCCAGCAGTTACTCGATTCAGGGGGACACTGAAGCTTTCTTT. It is translated as CASSYSIQGDTEAFF.

The V and J genes are TRBV16 and TRBJ2-7, with D tentatively TRBD1 (5 bases). V was cut by 2 bases and J by 2 bases, with 19 bases left in between. The CDR3 runs to 17 residues. In germline, CDR1 is KGHSY, CDR2 FQNENV. The CDR3 DNA is TGTGCCAGCAGCCAAATTAGGTGGCAGGGTACAGCCTACGAGCAGTACTTC. Translation: CASSQIRWQGTAYEQYF. The full variable domain, completed using reference TRBV16 and TRBJ2-7, is GEEVAQTPKHLVRGEGQKAKLYCAPIKGHSYVFWYQQVLKNEFKFLISFQNENVFDETGMPKERFSAKCLPNSPCSLEIQATKLEDSAVYFCASSQIRWQGTAYEQYFGPGTRLTVT.

V usage is TRBV30 and J usage is TRBJ2-2; no clear D. From germline, CDR1 is GTSNPN and CDR2 SVGIG (reference sequence). CDR3 length: 11 amino acids. Trimming took off 1 base at V and 5 bases at J, with 2 bases between the two ends. The CDR3 DNA sequence: TGTGCCTGGAGTGCTACCGGGGAGCTGTTTTTT. Translating it yields CAWSATGELFF.

The rearrangement links TRBV11-2 to TRBJ2-7; a weak D match, TRBD1 (5 bases). Germline V gives CDR1 SGHAT, CDR2 FQNNGV. This CDR3 comprises 14 residues. The V and J ends lost 1 base and 4 bases respectively, with 11 bases between them. Here the CDR3 DNA reads TGTGCCAGCAGCTTAGGACAGACGTATTACGAGCAGTACTTC. Translated: CASSLGQTYYEQYF. Together with reference TRBV11-2 and TRBJ2-7, the CDR3 gives the full variable domain: EAGVAQSPRYKIIEKRQSVAFWCNPISGHATLYWYQQILGQGPKLLIQFQNNGVVDDSQLPKDRFSAERLKGVDSTLKIQPAKLEDSAVYLCASSLGQTYYEQYFGPGTRLTVT.

This chain joins TRBV11-1 and TRBJ2-1; TRBD2 aligns across 7 bases. J was trimmed by 2 bases and V by 5 bases; bases with no gene match: 3. Looked up from germline, CDR1 is SGHAT and CDR2 is FQDESV (reference sequence). The CDR3 sequence is 14 residues long. CDR3 DNA: TGTGCCAGCAGCCCAGGACTAGCCTACAATGAGCAGTTCTTC. Translating gives CASSPGLAYNEQFF.

The chain uses TRBV6-5 and TRBJ1-2; perhaps TRBD1 as D (6 bases). CDR1 MNHEY and CDR2 SVGAGI come from the germline V gene. V lost 0 bases to trimming and J lost 4 bases, with 9 bases between them. The CDR3 spans 14 residues. The CDR3 sequence: CASSYSDSSYGYTF. CDR3 coding DNA: TGTGCCAGCAGTTACTCGGACAGCTCCTATGGCTACACCTTC.

V usage is TRBV10-3 and J usage is TRBJ2-3, with TRBD2 matching over 7 bases. Trimming cost V 2 bases and J 0 bases; bases outside gene matches: 5. The CDR3 totals 16 residues. Germline V gene data show CDR1 as ENHRY and CDR2 as SYGVKD. CDR3 sequence reads: CAISEAGRGSTDTQYF. In DNA form, the CDR3 reads TGTGCCATCAGTGAGGCGGGGCGGGGGAGCACAGATACGCAGTATTTT.

This clone occurred once. The V gene is TRBV5-1, the J gene TRBJ1-1, with a tentative D call TRBD1 (6 bases). This CDR3 is built from 14 residues. Deletions cut 3 bases from V and 3 bases from J, with 12 bases between. The germline V gene has CDR1 SGHRS and CDR2 YFSETQ. CDR3 residues: CASSWGPADTEAFF. The CDR3, as DNA: TGCGCCAGCAGCTGGGGGCCAGCTGACACTGAAGCTTTCTTT.

There are a few counts of this clone. The CDR3 reads CASSVGDNFYGYTF. DNA of the CDR3: TGTGCCAGCAGCGTAGGCGACAATTTCTATGGCTACACCTTC. The J gene is TRBJ1-2, the V gene TRBV9; D uncertain. V was pared by 0 bases and J by 4 bases, with 10 bases between. Looked up from germline, CDR1 is SGDLS and CDR2 is YYNGEE. CDR3 size: 14 residues.

The chain employs TRBV5-1 and TRBJ1-1, with D unclear. CDR3 length: 13 residues. V dropped 1 base and J dropped 4 bases, with 8 bases sitting between them. From germline, CDR1 is SGHRS and CDR2 YFSETQ. CDR3 nucleotide sequence: TGCGCCAGCAGCTTGAATAGGGTCACTGAAGCTTTCTTT. Encoded protein: CASSLNRVTEAFF.

The chain employs TRBV6-1 and TRBJ2-7; TRBD2 aligns across 11 bases. Germline loops: CDR1 MNHNS, CDR2 SASEGT. With V trimmed by 5 bases and J by 2 bases, 2 bases remained unmatched. The CDR3 covers 14 residues. The CDR3 bases are TGTGCCAGCAGTCTAGCGGGGGGAACCTACGAGCAGTACTTC. The encoded protein is CASSLAGGTYEQYF.